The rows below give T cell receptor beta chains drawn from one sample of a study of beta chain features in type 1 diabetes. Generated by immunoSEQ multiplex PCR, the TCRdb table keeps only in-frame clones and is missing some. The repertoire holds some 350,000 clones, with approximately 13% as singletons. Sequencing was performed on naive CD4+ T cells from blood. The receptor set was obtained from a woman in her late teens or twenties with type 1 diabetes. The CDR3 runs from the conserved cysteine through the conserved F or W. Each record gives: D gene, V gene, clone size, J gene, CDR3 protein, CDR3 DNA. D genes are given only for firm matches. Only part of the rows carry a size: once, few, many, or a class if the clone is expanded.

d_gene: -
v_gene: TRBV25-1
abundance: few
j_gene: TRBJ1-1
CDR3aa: CASSPRMNTEAFF
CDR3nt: TGTGCCAGCAGTCCCAGGATGAACACTGAAGCTTTCTTT

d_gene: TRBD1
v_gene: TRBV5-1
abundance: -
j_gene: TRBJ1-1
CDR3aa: CASSLDRGTLFNTEAFF
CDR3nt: TGCGCCAGCAGCCTCGACAGGGGGACCCTATTCAACACTGAAGCTTTCTTT

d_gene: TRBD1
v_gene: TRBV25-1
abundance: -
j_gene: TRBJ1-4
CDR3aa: CASSDPGQGTGKLFF
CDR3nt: TGTGCCAGCAGTGACCCCGGACAGGGGACGGGAAAACTGTTTTTT

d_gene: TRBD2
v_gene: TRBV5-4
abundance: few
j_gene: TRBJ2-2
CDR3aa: CASSLPSGNTGELFF
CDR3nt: TGTGCCAGCAGCTTGCCTAGCGGGAACACCGGGGAGCTGTTTTTT

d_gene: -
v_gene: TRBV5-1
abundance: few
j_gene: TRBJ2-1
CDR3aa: CASSLVPRSGGEQFF
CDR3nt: TGCGCCAGCAGCTTGGTCCCACGGTCCGGTGGTGAGCAGTTCTTC

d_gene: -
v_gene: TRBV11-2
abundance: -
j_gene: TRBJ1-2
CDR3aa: CASSYDRLGGYTF
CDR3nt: TGTGCCAGCAGCTACGACAGGTTGGGTGGCTACACCTTC

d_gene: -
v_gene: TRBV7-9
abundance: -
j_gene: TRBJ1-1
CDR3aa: CASSGTGLGTEAFF
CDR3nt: TGTGCCAGCAGCGGAACAGGGTTGGGCACTGAAGCTTTCTTT

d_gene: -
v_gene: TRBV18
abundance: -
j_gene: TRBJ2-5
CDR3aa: CASSPRTKQETQYF
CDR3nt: TGTGCCAGCTCACCACGGACTAAACAAGAGACCCAGTACTTC

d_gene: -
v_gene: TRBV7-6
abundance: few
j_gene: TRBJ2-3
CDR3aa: CASSVPGVDTQYF
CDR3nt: TGTGCCAGCAGCGTCCCGGGGGTAGATACGCAGTATTTT

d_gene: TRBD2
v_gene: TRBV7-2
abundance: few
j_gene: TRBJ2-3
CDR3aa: CASSSRAGTSTDTQYF
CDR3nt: TGTGCCAGCAGCTCCCGAGCGGGAACTAGCACAGATACGCAGTATTTT

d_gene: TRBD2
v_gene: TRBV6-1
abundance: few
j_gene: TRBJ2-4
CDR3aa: CASGGEAKNIQYF
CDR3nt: TGTGCCAGCGGGGGGGAAGCCAAAAACATTCAGTACTTC

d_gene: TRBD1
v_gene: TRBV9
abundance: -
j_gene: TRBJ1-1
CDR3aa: CASSPHGQGSDTEAFF
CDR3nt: TGTGCCAGCAGCCCACACGGACAGGGTAGCGACACTGAAGCTTTCTTT

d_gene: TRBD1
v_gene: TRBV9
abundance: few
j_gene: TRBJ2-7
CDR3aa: CASSVTGQGGNEQYF
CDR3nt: TGTGCCAGCAGCGTAACCGGACAGGGGGGCAACGAGCAGTACTTC

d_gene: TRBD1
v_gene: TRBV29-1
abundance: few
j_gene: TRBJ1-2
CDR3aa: CSVVGQGPYGYTF
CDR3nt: TGCAGCGTTGTTGGACAGGGACCCTATGGCTACACCTTC

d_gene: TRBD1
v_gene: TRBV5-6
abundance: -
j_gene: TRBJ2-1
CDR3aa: CASSLRLGQGKYNEQFF
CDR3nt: TGTGCCAGCAGCTTGAGATTGGGACAGGGGAAATACAATGAGCAGTTCTTC

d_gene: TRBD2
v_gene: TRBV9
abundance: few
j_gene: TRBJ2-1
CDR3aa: CASSVVEGTSGYNEQFF
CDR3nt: TGTGCCAGCAGCGTAGTCGAAGGCACTAGCGGGTACAATGAGCAGTTCTTC

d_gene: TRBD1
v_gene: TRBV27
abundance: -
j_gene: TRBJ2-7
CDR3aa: CASSLLGQGSQSSYEQYF
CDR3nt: TGTGCCAGCAGTTTATTGGGACAGGGCTCTCAGTCCTCCTACGAGCAGTACTTC

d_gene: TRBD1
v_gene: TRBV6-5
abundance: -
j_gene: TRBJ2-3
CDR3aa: CASSPRQGRADTQYF
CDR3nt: TGTGCCAGCAGCCCTAGACAGGGTAGGGCAGATACGCAGTATTTT

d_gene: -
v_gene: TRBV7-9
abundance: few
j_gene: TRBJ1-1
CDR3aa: CASSSSGEAFF
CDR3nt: TGTGCCAGCAGCTCGTCAGGGGAAGCTTTCTTT

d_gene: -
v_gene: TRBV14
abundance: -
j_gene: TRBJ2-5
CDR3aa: CASSQDVRRKSETQYF
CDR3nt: TGTGCCAGCAGCCAAGATGTCCGCAGGAAGTCCGAGACCCAGTACTTC

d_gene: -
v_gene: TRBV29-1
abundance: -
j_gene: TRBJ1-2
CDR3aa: CSVESQGDGYGYTF
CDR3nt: TGCAGCGTTGAAAGCCAGGGCGATGGCTATGGCTACACCTTC

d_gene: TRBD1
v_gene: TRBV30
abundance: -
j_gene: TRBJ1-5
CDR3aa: CAWSGDRGLGQPQHF
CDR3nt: TGTGCCTGGAGTGGGGACAGGGGTCTAGGACAGCCCCAGCATTTT

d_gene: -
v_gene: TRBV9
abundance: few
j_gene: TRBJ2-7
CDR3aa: CASSVDSSLDEQYF
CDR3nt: TGTGCCAGCAGCGTAGACAGCTCCCTCGACGAGCAGTACTTC

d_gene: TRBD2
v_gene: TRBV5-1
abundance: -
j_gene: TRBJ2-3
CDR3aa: CASSSSGRSPDTQYF
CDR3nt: TGCGCCAGCAGCTCTAGCGGGAGGTCCCCAGATACGCAGTATTTT

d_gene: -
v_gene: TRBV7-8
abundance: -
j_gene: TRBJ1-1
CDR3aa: CASSLAVQGNTEAFF
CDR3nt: TGTGCCAGCAGCTTAGCGGTCCAGGGGAACACTGAAGCTTTCTTT

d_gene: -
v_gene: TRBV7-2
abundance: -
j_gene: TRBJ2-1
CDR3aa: CASSPAGGGSGYNEQFF
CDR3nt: TGTGCCAGCAGCCCCGCTGGGGGCGGGAGTGGTTACAATGAGCAGTTCTTC

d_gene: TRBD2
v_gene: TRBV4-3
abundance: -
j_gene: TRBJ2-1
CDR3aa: CASSQEKREGRNEQFF
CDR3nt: TGCGCCAGCAGCCAAGAGAAGCGGGAGGGCCGAAATGAGCAGTTCTTC

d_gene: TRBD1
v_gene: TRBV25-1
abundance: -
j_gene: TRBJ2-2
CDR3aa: CASSEAYGQGANTGELFF
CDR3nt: TGTGCCAGCAGTGAAGCGTACGGACAGGGGGCGAACACCGGGGAGCTGTTTTTT

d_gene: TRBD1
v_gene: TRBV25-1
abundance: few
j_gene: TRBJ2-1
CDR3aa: CASSAHRDRAYNEQFF
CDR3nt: TGTGCCAGCAGTGCCCACCGGGACAGGGCTTACAATGAGCAGTTCTTC

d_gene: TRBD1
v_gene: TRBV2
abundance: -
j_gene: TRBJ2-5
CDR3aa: CASRSSGTGGFLETQYF
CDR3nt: TGTGCCAGCAGATCATCCGGGACAGGGGGCTTTCTGGAGACCCAGTACTTC

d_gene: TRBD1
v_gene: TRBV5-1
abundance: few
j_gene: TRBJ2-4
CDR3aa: CASSWGQSMSIQYF
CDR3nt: TGCGCCAGCAGCTGGGGACAGAGTATGAGCATTCAGTACTTC

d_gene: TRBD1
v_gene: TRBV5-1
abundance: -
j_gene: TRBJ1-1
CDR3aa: CASRSPGTASTEAFF
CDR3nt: TGCGCCAGCAGAAGTCCCGGGACAGCTTCCACTGAAGCTTTCTTT

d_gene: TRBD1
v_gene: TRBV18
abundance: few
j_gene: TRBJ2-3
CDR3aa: CASSPRDRVGTDTQYF
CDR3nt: TGTGCCAGCTCACCAAGGGACAGAGTCGGCACAGATACGCAGTATTTT

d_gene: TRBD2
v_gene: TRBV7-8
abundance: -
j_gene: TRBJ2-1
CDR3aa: CASSSRPGLALYNEQFF
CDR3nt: TGTGCCAGCAGCTCTCGACCGGGACTAGCGCTCTACAATGAGCAGTTCTTC

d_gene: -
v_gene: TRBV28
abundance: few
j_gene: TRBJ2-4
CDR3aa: CASSDDTVAKNIQYF
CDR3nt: TGTGCCAGCAGCGACGACACTGTAGCCAAAAACATTCAGTACTTC

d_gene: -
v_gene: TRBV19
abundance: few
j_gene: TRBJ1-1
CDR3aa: CASSNILTSVAAAFF
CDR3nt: TGTGCCAGTAGCAATATCCTTACAAGCGTCGCCGCAGCTTTCTTT

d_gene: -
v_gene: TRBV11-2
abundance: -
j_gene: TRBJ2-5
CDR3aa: CASSLDRGAQGTQYF
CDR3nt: TGTGCCAGCAGCTTAGATCGGGGGGCTCAGGGGACCCAGTACTTC